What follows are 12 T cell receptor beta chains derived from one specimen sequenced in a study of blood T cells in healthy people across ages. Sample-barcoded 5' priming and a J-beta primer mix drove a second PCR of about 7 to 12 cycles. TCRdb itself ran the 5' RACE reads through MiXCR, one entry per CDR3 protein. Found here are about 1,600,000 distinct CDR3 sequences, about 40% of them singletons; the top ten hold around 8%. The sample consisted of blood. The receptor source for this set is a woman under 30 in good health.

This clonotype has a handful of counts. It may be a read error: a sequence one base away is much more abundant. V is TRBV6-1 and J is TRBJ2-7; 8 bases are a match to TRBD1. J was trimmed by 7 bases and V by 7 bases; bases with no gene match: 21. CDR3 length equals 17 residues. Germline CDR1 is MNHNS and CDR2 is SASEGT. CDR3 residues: CASTLHPSGTGRYEQYF. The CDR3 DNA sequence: TGTGCCAGCACCCTCCATCCTTCGGGGACAGGTCGGTATGAGCAGTACTTC.

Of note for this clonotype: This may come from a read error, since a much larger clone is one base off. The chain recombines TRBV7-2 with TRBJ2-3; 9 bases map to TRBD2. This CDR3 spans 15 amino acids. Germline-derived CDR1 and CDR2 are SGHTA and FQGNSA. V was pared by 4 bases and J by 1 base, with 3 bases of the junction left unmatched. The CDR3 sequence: CASSWRLAGTDTQYF. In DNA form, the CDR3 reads TGTGCCAGCAGCTGGAGACTAGCGGGCACAGATACGCAGTATTTT.

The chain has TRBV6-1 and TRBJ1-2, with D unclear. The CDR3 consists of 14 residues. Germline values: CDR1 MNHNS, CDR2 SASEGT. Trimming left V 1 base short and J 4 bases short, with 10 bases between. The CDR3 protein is CASSEGDKFYGYTF. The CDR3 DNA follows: TGTGCCAGCAGTGAAGGTGACAAGTTCTATGGCTACACCTTC.

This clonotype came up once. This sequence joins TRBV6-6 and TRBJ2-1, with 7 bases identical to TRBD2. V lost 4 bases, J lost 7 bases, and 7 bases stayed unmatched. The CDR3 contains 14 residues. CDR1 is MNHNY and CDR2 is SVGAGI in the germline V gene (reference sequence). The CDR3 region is CASSSSSGWNEQFF. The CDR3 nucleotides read TGTGCCAGCAGTTCCTCTAGCGGTTGGAATGAGCAGTTCTTC.

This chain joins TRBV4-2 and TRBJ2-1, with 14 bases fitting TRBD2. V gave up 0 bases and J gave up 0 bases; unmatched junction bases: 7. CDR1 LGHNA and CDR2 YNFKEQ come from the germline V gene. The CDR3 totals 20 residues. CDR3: CASSQDLIGTSGSSYNEQFF. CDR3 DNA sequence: TGTGCCAGCAGCCAAGATTTGATAGGGACTAGCGGGAGCTCCTACAATGAGCAGTTCTTC.

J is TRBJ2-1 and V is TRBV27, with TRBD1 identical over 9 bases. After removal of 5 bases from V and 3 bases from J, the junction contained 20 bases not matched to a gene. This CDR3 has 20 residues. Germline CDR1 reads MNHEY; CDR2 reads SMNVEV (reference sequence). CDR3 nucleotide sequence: TGTGCCAGCAGTCCGCTCGGGACAGGGAGTTTGTGCCCCCGCTACAATGAGCAGTTCTTC. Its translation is CASSPLGTGSLCPRYNEQFF.

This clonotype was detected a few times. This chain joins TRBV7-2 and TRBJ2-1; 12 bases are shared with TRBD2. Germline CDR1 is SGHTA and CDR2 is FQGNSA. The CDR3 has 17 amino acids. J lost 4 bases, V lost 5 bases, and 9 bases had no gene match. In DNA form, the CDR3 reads TGTGCCAGCAGCCCTAGCGGGAGGGCCTCAAGATACAATGAGCAGTTCTTC. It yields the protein CASSPSGRASRYNEQFF.

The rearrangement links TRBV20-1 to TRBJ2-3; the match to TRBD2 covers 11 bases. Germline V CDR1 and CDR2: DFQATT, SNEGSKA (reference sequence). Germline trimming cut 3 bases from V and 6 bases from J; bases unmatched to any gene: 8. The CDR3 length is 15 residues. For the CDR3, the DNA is TGCAGTGCTAGTATAGCGGGAGGGGCCTTGGATACGCAGTATTTT. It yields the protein CSASIAGGALDTQYF.

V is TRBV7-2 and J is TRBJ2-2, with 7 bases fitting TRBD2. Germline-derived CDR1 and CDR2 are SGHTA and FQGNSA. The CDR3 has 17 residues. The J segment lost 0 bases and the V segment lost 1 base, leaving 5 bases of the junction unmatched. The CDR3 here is CASSLVASGTNTGELFF. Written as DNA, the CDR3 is TGTGCCAGCAGCTTAGTGGCTAGCGGCACGAACACCGGGGAGCTGTTTTTT.

For the CDR3, the DNA is TGCGCCAGCAGCCAAGTTCTTAACACAGCGAACACCGGGGAGCTGTTTTTT. This gives the protein CASSQVLNTANTGELFF. The rearrangement uses TRBV4-1 and TRBJ2-2; D uncertain. The ends were cut back, 1 base at V and 0 bases at J, with 12 bases in the middle. Per the germline V gene, CDR1 is MGHRA and CDR2 is YSYEKL. The CDR3 is 17 residues long.

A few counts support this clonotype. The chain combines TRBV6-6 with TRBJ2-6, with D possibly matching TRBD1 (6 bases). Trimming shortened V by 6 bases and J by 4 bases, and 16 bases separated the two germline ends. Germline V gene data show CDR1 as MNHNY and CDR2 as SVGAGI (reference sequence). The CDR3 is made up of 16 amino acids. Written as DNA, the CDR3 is TGTGCCAGCAGAACACAGGGAACTGTGGGGGCCAACGTCCTGACTTTC. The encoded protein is CASRTQGTVGANVLTF.

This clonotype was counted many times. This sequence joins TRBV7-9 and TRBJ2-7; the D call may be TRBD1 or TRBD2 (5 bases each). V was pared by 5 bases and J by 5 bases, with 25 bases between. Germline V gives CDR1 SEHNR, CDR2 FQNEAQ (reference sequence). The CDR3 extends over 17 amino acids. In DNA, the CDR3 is TGTGCCAGCAGCGTCCCCGGTTGGGGCAGGGAGAACAACGAGCAGTACTTC. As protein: CASSVPGWGRENNEQYF.